This T cell receptor beta chain was observed in a study of cytomegalovirus exposure and HLA in healthy donors. Primers included in the PCR were 60 Vbeta and 13 Jbeta primers. Profiling relied on immunoSEQ multiplex PCR, and the TCRdb table lists in-frame clones only, not all of them. This sample's clone table lists about 82,000 clones. The CDR3 consists of 15 residues. The V end lost 4 bases, the J end lost 2 bases, and 13 bases lay between the germline ends. CDR1 SGHRS and CDR2 YFSETQ come from the germline V gene. V usage is TRBV5-1 and J usage is TRBJ1-3, with D possibly being TRBD1 (6 bases). The sequence was obtained from a woman younger than 45 in good health and CMV-seronegative. Sequencing input: PBMCs. In DNA form, the CDR3 reads TGCGCCAGCAGCCCGAGGGGGGGCCCTGGAAACACCATATATTTT. It specifies CASSPRGGPGNTIYF.